Sequencing of this TCR beta chain was carried out in a study of T-cell reconstitution after alpha-beta-depleted transplantation in children. The authors prepared the TCRbeta library with unique molecular identifiers. TCRdb analysed the PCR reads with MiXCR anew, one entry per CDR3 protein. Among some 530,000 distinct CDR3 sequences listed, roughly an eighth were seen once. This CDR3 region has 14 residues. V lost 5 bases and J lost 3; bases outside the gene matches: 3. In germline, CDR1 is MNHNS, CDR2 SASEGT. The sequences come from PBMCs from the stem cell graft donor, collected from the stem cell graft. The TCR was taken from a human donor who donated a stem cell graft to a child with combined immunodeficiency. J is TRBJ2-1 and V is TRBV6-1; 8 bases line up with TRBD2. The CDR3 sequence: CASSRAGVYNEQFF. As DNA, the CDR3 is TGTGCCAGCAGTAGAGCGGGGGTCTACAATGAGCAGTTCTTC.